Listed here is a single T cell receptor (beta chain). This record comes from a study of OX40 agonist ivuxolimab in advanced cancers. Study in general: Patients received the agonistic anti-OX40 (CD134) antibody ivuxolimab. Partial responses were achieved by three patients, of whom one had hepatocellular carcinoma and two had cutaneous melanoma.

The CDR3 loop spans 14 amino acids. The J segment lost 3 bases and the V segment lost 5 bases, leaving 7 bases of the junction unmatched. Germline V CDR1 and CDR2: MNHEY, SVGAGI. Patients were ineligible given autoimmune disease history or systemic immunosuppression. Profiled with immunoSEQ multiplex PCR; TCRdb holds only in-frame clones, not every one. The sample shows 60,000 to 75,000 clones, around 90% of them seen only once. The V gene is TRBV6-5, the J gene TRBJ2-7; 7 bases match TRBD1. The TCR was taken from an adult with an advanced solid tumor such as melanoma, head and neck, liver or kidney cancer. The source was CD4+ or CD8+ T cells sorted from blood, collected in a trial of the OX40 agonist ivuxolimab. The CDR3 sequence is CASSRDSGYYEQYF. The CDR3 bases are TGTGCCAGCAGTAGGGACAGTGGGTACTACGAGCAGTACTTC.